This T cell receptor beta chain derives from a study of T cell responses to AZD1222 COVID-19 vaccine. Study-level background: Second doses were pooled across both intervals (about 4 or about 12 weeks). Broader study findings: White British ancestry dominated among donors, who included more females, and clonal diversity was possibly underestimated.

This clone was seen only once. Its antigen is undetermined. V was pared by 3 bases and J by 3 bases, with 9 bases of the junction left unmatched. From germline, CDR1 is LNHNV and CDR2 YYDKDF (reference sequence). This CDR3 region has 17 residues. Libraries were prepared by immunoSEQ multiplex PCR; TCRdb keeps only in-frame clonotypes and omits some of them. The sample carries roughly 120,000 clones, about 90% recorded once. Sequences were derived from peripheral blood, sampled on day 0 of AZD1222 vaccination. The genes are TRBV15 and TRBJ1-2, with 11 bases fitting TRBD1. The TCR comes from an adult in good health. The CDR3 sequence: CATSRSTGQGAYYGYTF. The CDR3 DNA sequence: TGTGCCACCAGCAGGTCGACCGGACAGGGGGCATACTATGGCTACACCTTC.